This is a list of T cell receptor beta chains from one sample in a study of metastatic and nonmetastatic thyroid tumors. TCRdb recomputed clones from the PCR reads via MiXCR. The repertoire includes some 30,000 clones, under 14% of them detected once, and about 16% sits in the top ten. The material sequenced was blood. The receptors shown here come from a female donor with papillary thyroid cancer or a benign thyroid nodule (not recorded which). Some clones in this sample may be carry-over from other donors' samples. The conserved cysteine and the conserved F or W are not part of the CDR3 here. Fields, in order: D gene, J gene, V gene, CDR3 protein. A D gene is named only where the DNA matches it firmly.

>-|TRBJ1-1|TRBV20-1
SARGTVNTEAF
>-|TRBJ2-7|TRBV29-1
SVVWDRGEQY
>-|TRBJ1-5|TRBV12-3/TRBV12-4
ASSLLGVVEPQH
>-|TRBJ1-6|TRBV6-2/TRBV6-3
ASMTLRGPGSPLH
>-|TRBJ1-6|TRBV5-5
ASSFRGMRNSPLH
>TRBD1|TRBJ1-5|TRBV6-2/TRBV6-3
ASSYGQGALQPQH
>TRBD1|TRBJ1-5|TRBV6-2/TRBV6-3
ASTDRVIDQPQH
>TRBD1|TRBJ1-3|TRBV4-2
ASSQGGTGTSGNTIY
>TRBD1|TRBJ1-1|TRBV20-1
SASPDRGIRSAF
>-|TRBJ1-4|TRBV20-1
SARWAQLNEKLF
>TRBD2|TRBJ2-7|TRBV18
ASHTPSTNLAGRQY
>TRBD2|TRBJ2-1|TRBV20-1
SARGSGREDEQF
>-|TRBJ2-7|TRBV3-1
ASSRAGAKEQY
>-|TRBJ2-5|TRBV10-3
AISEVREETQY
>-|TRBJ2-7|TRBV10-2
ASRPIGTFYEQY
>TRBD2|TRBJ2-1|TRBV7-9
ASSPPSGSYPKKQF
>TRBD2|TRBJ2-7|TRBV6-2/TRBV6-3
ASSYRLAASGSGEQY
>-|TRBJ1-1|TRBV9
ASSSSTGTNTEAF
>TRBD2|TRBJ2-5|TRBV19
ASSPGTSGVLETQY
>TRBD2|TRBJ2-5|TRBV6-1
ASSELAGGQETQY
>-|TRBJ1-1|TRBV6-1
ASLGGALNTEAF
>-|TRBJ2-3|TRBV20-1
SGYETDTQY
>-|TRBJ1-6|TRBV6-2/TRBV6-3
ASSPLLASPTLH
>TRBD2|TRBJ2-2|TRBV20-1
SAREGLAGGGTGELF
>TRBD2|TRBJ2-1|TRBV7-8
ASSLAGGPTASQF
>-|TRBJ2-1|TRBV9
ASSVAIAKGSYNEQF
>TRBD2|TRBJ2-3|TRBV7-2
ASSLDAGGTDTQY
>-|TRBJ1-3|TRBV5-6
ASSLWGLPLSGNTIY
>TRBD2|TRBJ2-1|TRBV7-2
ASSSDIGGNYNEQF
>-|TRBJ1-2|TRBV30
AWSAGQYYGYT
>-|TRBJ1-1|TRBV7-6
ASSLDIVNTEAF
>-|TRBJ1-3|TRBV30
AWSLTENTIY
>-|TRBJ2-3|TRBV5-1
ASSVITSTDTQY
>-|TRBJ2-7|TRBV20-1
SATDPFPSNEQY
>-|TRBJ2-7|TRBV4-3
ASSQERSYEQY
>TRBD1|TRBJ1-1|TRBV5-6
ASSSYRGRAAF
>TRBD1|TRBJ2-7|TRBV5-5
ASTPFGTGTYEQY
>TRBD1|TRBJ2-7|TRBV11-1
ASSPGQAYEQY
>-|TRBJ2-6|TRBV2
AVTYSGANVLT
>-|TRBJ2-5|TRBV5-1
ASSSGQETQY
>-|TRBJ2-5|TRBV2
ASSDRGQETQY
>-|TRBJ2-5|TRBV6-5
ASSYSALPYQETQY
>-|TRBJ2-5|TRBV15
ATSRDRGETQY